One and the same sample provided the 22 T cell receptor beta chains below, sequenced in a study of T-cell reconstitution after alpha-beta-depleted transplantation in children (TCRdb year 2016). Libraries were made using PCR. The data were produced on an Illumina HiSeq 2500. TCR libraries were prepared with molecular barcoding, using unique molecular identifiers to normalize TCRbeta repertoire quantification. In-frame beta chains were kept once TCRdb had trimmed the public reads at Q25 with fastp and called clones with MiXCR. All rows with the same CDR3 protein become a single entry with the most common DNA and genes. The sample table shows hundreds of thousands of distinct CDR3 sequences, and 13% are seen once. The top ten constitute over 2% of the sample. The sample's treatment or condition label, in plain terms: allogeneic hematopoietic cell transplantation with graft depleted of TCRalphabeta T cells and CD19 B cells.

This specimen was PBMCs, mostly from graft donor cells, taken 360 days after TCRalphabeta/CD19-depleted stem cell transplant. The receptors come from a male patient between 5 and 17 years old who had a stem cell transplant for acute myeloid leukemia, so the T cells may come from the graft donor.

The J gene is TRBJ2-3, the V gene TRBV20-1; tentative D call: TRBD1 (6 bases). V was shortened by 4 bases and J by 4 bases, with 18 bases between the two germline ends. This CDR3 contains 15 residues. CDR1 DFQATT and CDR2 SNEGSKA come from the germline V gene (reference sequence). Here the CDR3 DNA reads TGCAGTGCTACCCGACAGGTCCCAGTCTCAGATACGCAGTATTTT. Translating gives CSATRQVPVSDTQYF.

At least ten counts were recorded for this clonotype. The chain's CDR3 is CASRLLAGTTGELFF. In DNA, the CDR3 is TGTGCCAGCAGACTACTAGCGGGAACGACCGGGGAGCTGTTTTTT. This sequence joins TRBV14 and TRBJ2-2, with 10 bases matching TRBD2. Trimming took 6 bases from V and 5 from J; bases not matched to a gene: 6. The CDR3 is made up of 15 amino acids. CDR1 and CDR2 (germline): SGHDN, FVKESK. The variable domain in full, completed from reference TRBV14 and TRBJ2-2, reads EAGVTQFPSHSVIEKGQTVTLRCDPISGHDNLYWYRRVMGKEIKFLLHFVKESKQDESGMPNNRFLAERTGGTYSTLKVQPAELEDSGVYFCASRLLAGTTGELFFGEGSRLTVL.

CDR3 DNA: TGTGCCAGCAGCTTAGTAGTCGGCAAAAACATTCAGTACTTC. It translates to CASSLVVGKNIQYF. V gene TRBV11-2 combines with J gene TRBJ2-4; D not certain. V gave up 1 base and J gave up 3 bases, with 7 bases separating them. CDR1 and CDR2 from the germline V gene are SGHAT and FQNNGV. The CDR3 is 14 residues long.

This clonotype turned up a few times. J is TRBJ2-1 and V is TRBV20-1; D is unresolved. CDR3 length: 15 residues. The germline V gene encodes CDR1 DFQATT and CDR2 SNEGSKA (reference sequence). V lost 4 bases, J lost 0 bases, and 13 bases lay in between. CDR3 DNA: TGCAGTGCTACAGGACCCGGCAGCTCCTACAATGAGCAGTTCTTC. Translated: CSATGPGSSYNEQFF.

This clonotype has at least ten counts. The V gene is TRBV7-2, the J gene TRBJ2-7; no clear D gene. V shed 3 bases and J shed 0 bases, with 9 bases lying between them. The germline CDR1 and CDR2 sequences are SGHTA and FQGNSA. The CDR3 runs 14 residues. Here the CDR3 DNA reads TGTGCCAGCAGCTTGGGTGGGAACTCCTACGAGCAGTACTTC. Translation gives CASSLGGNSYEQYF.

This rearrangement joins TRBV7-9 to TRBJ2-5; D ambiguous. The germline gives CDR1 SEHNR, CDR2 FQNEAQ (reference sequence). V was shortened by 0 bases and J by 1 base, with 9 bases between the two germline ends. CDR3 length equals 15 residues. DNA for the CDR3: TGTGCCAGCAGCTTAGCAGTGGCTACCCAAGAGACCCAGTACTTC. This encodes CASSLAVATQETQYF.

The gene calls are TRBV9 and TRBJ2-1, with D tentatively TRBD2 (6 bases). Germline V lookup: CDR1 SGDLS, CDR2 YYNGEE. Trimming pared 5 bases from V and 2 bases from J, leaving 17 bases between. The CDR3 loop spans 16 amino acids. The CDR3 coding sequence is TGTGCCAGCAGGTTAGAGGAGGGCCAAACCTACAATGAGCAGTTCTTC. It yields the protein CASRLEEGQTYNEQFF. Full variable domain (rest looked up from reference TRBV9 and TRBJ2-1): DSGVTQTPKHLITATGQRVTLRCSPRSGDLSVYWYQQSLDQGLQFLIQYYNGEERAKGNILERFSAQQFPDLHSELNLSSLELGDSALYFCASRLEEGQTYNEQFFGPGTRLTVL.

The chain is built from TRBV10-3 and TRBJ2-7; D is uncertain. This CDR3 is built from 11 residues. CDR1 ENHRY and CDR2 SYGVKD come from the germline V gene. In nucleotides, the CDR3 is TGTGTCGCCAGGACCGGGTACGAGCAGTACTTC. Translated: CVARTGYEQYF.

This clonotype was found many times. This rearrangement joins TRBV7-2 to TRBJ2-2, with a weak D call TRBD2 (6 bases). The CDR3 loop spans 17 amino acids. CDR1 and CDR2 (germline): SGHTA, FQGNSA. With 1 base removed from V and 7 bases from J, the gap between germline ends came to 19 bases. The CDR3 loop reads CASSLVSGTHGGGELFF. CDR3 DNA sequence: TGTGCCAGCAGCTTAGTCTCCGGGACTCACGGCGGCGGGGAGCTGTTTTTT.

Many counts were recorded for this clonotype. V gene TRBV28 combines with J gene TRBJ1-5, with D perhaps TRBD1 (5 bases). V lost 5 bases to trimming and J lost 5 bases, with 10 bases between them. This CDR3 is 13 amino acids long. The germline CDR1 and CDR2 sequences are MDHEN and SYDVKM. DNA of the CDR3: TGTGCCAGCAGTCTACTGGGGGATCAGCCCCAGCATTTT. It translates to CASSLLGDQPQHF.

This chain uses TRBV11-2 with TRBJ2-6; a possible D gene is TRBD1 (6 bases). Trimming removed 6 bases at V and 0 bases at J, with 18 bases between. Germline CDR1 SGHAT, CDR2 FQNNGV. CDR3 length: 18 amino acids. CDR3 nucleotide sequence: TGTGCCAGCAGTCTCAGGGGCGCCAAGAGCTCTGGGGCCAACGTCCTGACTTTC. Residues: CASSLRGAKSSGANVLTF.

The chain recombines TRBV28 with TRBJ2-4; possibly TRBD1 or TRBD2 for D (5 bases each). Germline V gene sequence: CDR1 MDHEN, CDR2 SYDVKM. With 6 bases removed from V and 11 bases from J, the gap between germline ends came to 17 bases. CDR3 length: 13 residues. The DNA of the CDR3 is TGTGCCAGCAGCCCCCCGGGACCACCATTTCAGTACTTC. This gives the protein CASSPPGPPFQYF.

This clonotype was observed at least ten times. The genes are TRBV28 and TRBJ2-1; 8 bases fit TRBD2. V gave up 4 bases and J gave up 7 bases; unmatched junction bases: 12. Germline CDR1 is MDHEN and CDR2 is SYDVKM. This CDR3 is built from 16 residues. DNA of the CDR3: TGTGCCAGCAGTTCACCAGTAAGACTAGCGCAGAATGAGCAGTTCTTC. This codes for CASSSPVRLAQNEQFF.

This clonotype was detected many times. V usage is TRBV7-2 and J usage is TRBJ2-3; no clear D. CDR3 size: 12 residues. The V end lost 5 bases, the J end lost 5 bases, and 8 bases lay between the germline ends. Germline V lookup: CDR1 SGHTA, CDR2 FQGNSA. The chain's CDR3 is CASSLSVDTQYF. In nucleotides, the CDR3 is TGTGCCAGCAGCCTATCTGTAGATACGCAGTATTTT.

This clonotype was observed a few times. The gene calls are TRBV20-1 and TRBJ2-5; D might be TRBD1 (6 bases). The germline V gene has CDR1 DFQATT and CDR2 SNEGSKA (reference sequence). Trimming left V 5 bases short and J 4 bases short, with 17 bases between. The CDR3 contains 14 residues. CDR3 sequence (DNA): TGCAGTGCTCGACAGGTGGTCGGCGGAGAGACCCAGTACTTC. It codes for CSARQVVGGETQYF.

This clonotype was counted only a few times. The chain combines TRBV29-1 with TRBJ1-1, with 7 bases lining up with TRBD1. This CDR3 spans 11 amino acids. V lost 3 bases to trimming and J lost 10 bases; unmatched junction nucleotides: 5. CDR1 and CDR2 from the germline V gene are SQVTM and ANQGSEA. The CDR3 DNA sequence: TGCAGCGTTGATAGGGGGCGGGGAGCTTTCTTT. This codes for CSVDRGRGAFF.

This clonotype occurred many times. The CDR3, as DNA: TGTGCCAGCAGCTTGATGGCAGAGAGCACAGATACGCAGTATTTT. Translating it yields CASSLMAESTDTQYF. The V call is TRBV7-6, the J call TRBJ2-3, with D uncertain. This CDR3 spans 15 amino acids. V lost 3 bases and J 0 bases, leaving 10 bases between the germline ends. The germline V gene has CDR1 SGHVS and CDR2 FNYEAQ.

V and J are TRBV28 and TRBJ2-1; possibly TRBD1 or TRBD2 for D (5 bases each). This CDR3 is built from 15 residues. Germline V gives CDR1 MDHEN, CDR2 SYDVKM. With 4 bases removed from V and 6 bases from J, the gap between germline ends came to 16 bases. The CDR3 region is CASSSEGYPRNEQFF. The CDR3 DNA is TGTGCCAGCAGTTCCGAGGGGTACCCACGCAATGAGCAGTTCTTC.

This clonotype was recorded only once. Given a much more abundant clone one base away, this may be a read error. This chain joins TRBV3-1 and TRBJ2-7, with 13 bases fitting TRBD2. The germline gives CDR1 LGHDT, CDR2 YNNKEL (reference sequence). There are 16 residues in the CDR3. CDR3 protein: CATSFRTSGSIHEQYF. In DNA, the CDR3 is TGTGCCACCAGCTTCCGGACTAGCGGGAGCATCCACGAGCAGTACTTC.

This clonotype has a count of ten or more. This chain's CDR3 is CSAGPKETQYF. The CDR3 coding sequence is TGCAGTGCCGGACCCAAAGAGACCCAGTACTTC. The chain couples TRBV29-1 to TRBJ2-5; D is unresolved. CDR3 length: 11 amino acids. Germline values: CDR1 SQVTM, CDR2 ANQGSEA.

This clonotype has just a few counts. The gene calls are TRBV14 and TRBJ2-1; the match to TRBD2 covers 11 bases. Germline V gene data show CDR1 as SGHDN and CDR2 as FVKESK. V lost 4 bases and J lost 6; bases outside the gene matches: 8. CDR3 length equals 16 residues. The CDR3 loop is CASSLRLAGSGNEQFF. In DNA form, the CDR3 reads TGTGCCAGCAGCCTGAGACTAGCGGGATCCGGCAATGAGCAGTTCTTC.

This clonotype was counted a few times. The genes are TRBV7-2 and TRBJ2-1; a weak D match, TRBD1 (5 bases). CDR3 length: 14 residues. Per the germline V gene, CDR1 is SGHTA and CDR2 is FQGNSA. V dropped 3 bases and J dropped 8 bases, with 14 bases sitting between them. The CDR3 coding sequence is TGTGCCAGCAGCTTGCAGGGTGTGGTGGATGAGCAGTTCTTC. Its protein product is CASSLQGVVDEQFF. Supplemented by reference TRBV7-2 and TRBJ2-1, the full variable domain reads GAGVSQSPSNKVTEKGKDVELRCDPISGHTALYWYRQSLGQGLEFLIYFQGNSAPDKSGLPSDRFSAERTGGSVSTLTIQRTQQEDSAVYLCASSLQGVVDEQFFGPGTRLTVL.